These 16 T cell receptor beta chains were sequenced from one sample in a study of T cell changes during pregnancy in multiple sclerosis. Clones were sequenced by immunoSEQ multiplex PCR, and TCRdb holds only the in-frame ones, with some missing. The table records approximately 70,000 clones, around 92% of them present only once. The sample here was peripheral blood, taken in the first trimester of pregnancy. The source is a female donor with multiple sclerosis, enrolled in a pregnancy study.

The table lists this clone with a count of one. The chain is built from TRBV5-8 and TRBJ1-3, with a weak D call TRBD1 (6 bases). V was shortened by 0 bases and J by 0 bases, with 10 bases between the two germline ends. Germline V gene lookup returns CDR1 SGHTS and CDR2 YDEGEE. The CDR3 runs 16 residues. CDR3 sequence (DNA): TGTGCCAGCAGCTTGGTAGTCAGGGGCTCTGGAAACACCATATATTTT. This codes for CASSLVVRGSGNTIYF.

This chain links TRBV29-1 with TRBJ2-1; 7 bases map to TRBD2. The CDR3 loop spans 13 amino acids. V gave up 7 bases and J gave up 2 bases; unmatched junction bases: 5. Germline V gene lookup returns CDR1 SQVTM and CDR2 ANQGSEA. CDR3 bases: TGCAGCGGCGGGGAGGGCCCCTACAATGAGCAGTTCTTC. This codes for CSGGEGPYNEQFF.

This sequence joins TRBV2 and TRBJ2-2, with 8 nucleotides matching TRBD2. The CDR3 runs to 14 residues. In germline, CDR1 is SNHLY, CDR2 FYNNEI. Trimming took 4 bases from V and 5 from J; bases not matched to a gene: 3. CDR3 bases: TGTGCCAGCAGTGTGGGACTAGGGACCGGGGAGCTGTTTTTT. Encoded protein: CASSVGLGTGELFF. Full variable domain (rest looked up from reference TRBV2 and TRBJ2-2): EPEVTQTPSHQVTQMGQEVILRCVPISNHLYFYWYRQILGQKVEFLVSFYNNEISEKSEIFDDQFSVERPDGSNFTLKIRSTKLEDSAMYFCASSVGLGTGELFFGEGSRLTVL.

The rearrangement uses TRBV18 and TRBJ1-2, with 8 bases matching TRBD1. This CDR3 contains 17 residues. V was pared by 3 bases and J by 2 bases, with 11 bases of the junction left unmatched. Germline-derived CDR1 and CDR2 are KGHSH and LQKENI. CDR3 DNA sequence: TGTGCCAGCTCACCTACGCCTGACAGGGGTTACAACTATGGCTACACCTTC. This sequence encodes CASSPTPDRGYNYGYTF.

The rearrangement uses TRBV4-1 and TRBJ1-5, with D unclear. V was pared by 0 bases and J by 5 bases, with 11 bases between. The CDR3 is 15 residues long. CDR1 and CDR2 (germline): MGHRA, YSYEKL. In DNA form, the CDR3 reads TGCGCCAGCAGCCAAGATTGGAGGGAGGATCAGCCCCAGCATTTT. Encoded protein: CASSQDWREDQPQHF.

The V and J genes are TRBV5-1 and TRBJ2-2; no clear D. CDR3 length equals 14 residues. The germline V gene encodes CDR1 SGHRS and CDR2 YFSETQ. Deletions cut 0 bases from V and 5 bases from J, with 8 bases between. CDR3 sequence: CASSLAMATGELFF. The CDR3 region has the DNA TGCGCCAGCAGCTTGGCCATGGCAACCGGGGAGCTGTTTTTT. The whole variable domain, filled in from reference TRBV5-1 and TRBJ2-2, reads KAGVTQTPRYLIKTRGQQVTLSCSPISGHRSVSWYQQTPGQGLQFLFEYFSETQRNKGNFPGRFSGRQFSNSRSEMNVSTLELGDSALYLCASSLAMATGELFFGEGSRLTVL.

The chain is built from TRBV7-3 and TRBJ2-1; D is uncertain. V dropped 5 bases and J dropped 3 bases, with 14 bases sitting between them. CDR1 SGHTA and CDR2 FQGTGA come from the germline V gene. The CDR3 length is 15 residues. CDR3 coding DNA: TGTGCCAGCAGCCTAGACGGTGCCGACTACAATGAGCAGTTCTTC. This codes for CASSLDGADYNEQFF.

The rearrangement uses TRBV5-1 and TRBJ2-2; TRBD1 matches at 7 bases. The length of the CDR3 is 16 residues. Losses at the gene ends were 4 bases for V and 3 bases for J; bases not matched to a gene: 9. Germline CDR1 SGHRS, CDR2 YFSETQ. The CDR3 DNA follows: TGCGCCAGCAGCGGTGCCACGGGGACAGACACCGGGGAGCTGTTTTTT. It is translated as CASSGATGTDTGELFF.

J is TRBJ1-2 and V is TRBV6-5; 7 bases fit TRBD1. Germline CDR1 MNHEY, CDR2 SVGAGI. Trimming took 8 bases from V and 3 from J; bases not matched to a gene: 12. The CDR3 length is 15 residues. CDR3 nucleotide sequence: TGTGCCAGCGTTTCAGTGGGAACAGGGGACTATGGCTACACCTTC. Translation: CASVSVGTGDYGYTF.

The chain couples TRBV11-2 to TRBJ2-1; no firm D call. The CDR3 consists of 15 residues. Per the germline V gene, CDR1 is SGHAT and CDR2 is FQNNGV. The germline V and J ends were trimmed by 0 bases and 5 bases, with 11 bases remaining between them. The CDR3 nucleotides are TGTGCCAGCAGCTTAGAAATAGCCTCAAACAATGAGCAGTTCTTC. Translated, it gives CASSLEIASNNEQFF.

The V and J genes are TRBV27 and TRBJ2-3, with a weak D call TRBD2 (5 bases). Trimming cost V 6 bases and J 3 bases, with 19 bases left between them. CDR1 MNHEY and CDR2 SMNVEV come from the germline V gene (reference sequence). This CDR3 comprises 16 residues. Written as DNA, the CDR3 is TGTGCCAGCAGCTTGCGAGGACCCCGCGGGACAGATACGCAGTATTTT. It is translated as CASSLRGPRGTDTQYF.

V gene TRBV15 combines with J gene TRBJ2-2, with D perhaps matching TRBD2 (6 bases). Germline CDR1 reads LNHNV; CDR2 reads YYDKDF (reference sequence). CDR3 length: 12 amino acids. The CDR3 region has the DNA TGTGTCCGGGGGATCGGGACCGGGGAGCTGTTTTTT. Translated: CVRGIGTGELFF.

The chain couples TRBV28 to TRBJ1-5; D might be TRBD1 (6 bases). The CDR3 sequence is 17 residues long. The V end was cut by 2 bases, the J end by 3 bases, with 17 bases between. Germline V CDR1 and CDR2: MDHEN, SYDVKM. CDR3: CASSLVLGGEINQPQHF. The CDR3 DNA reads as TGTGCCAGCAGTTTAGTATTAGGGGGAGAAATCAATCAGCCCCAGCATTTT.

The chain links TRBV27 to TRBJ2-7, with D perhaps TRBD2 (6 bases). Germline CDR1 and CDR2: MNHEY and SMNVEV (reference sequence). V lost 5 bases, J lost 3 bases, and 20 bases lay in between. The CDR3 extends over 16 amino acids. CDR3 amino acids: CASSPYLGGKGYEQYF. CDR3 in DNA: TGTGCCAGCAGTCCCTACCTGGGGGGTAAGGGCTACGAGCAGTACTTC.

The chain links TRBV6-6 to TRBJ2-1; 7 bases map to TRBD2. J lost 7 bases, V lost 0 bases, and 9 bases had no gene match. Looked up from germline, CDR1 is MNHNY and CDR2 is SVGAGI (reference sequence). The CDR3 runs to 16 residues. The CDR3 sequence: CASSYSGRVGGNEQFF. The CDR3 DNA follows: TGTGCCAGCAGTTACTCGGGCAGGGTGGGGGGGAATGAGCAGTTCTTC.

The rearrangement links TRBV30 to TRBJ1-1, with D unresolved. The CDR3 totals 14 residues. CDR1 is GTSNPN and CDR2 is SVGIG in the germline V gene (reference sequence). Trimming pared 2 bases from V and 1 base from J, leaving 11 bases between. CDR3 protein: CAWSPGPGNTEAFF. The CDR3 DNA reads as TGTGCCTGGAGTCCCGGCCCGGGGAACACTGAAGCTTTCTTT.